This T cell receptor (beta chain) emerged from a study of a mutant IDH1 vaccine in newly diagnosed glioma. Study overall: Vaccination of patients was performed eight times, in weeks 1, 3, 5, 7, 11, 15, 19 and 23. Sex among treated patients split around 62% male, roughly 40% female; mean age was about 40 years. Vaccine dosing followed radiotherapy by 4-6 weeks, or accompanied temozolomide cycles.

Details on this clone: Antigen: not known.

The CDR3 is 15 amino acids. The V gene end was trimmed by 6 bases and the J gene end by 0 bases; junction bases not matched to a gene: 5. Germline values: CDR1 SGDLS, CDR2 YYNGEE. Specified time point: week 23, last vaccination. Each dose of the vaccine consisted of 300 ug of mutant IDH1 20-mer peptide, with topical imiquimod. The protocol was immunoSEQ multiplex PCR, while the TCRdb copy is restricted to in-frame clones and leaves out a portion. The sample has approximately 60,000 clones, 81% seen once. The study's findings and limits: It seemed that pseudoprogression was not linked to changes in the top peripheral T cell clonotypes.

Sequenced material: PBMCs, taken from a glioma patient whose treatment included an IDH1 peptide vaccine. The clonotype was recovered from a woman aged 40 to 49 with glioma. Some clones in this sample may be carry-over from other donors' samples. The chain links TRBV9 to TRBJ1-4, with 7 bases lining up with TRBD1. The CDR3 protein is CASTGGTATNEKLFF. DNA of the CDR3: TGTGCCAGCACCGGAGGGACAGCAACTAATGAAAAACTGTTTTTT.